A single sample is the source of the 7 T cell receptor delta chains below, sequenced in a study of gamma delta lymphoproliferative disorders and STAT genes. Genomic DNA from isolated PBMCs served as the sequencing template. TCRdb re-processed the multiplex PCR reads via CATT. The repertoire holds around 4,200 delta-chain clones, less than 1.2% seen once, with over 20% in the top ten. Sequences were obtained from blood. These receptor sequences come from a human donor in good health.

This clone is labeled medium-sized. Other DNA sequences in the same sample also yield this CDR3. The chain is built from TRDV2 and TRDJ1; the match to TRDD3 covers 12 bases. This CDR3 spans 19 amino acids. The V gene's germline CDR1 is GEAIGNYY and CDR2 EKD. Unmatched junction bases numbered 14, after V lost 3 bases and J lost 1 base. CDR3 protein: CACDSLLRTGGYITDKLIF. The CDR3 DNA reads as TGTGCCTGTGACTCACTCCTGCGTACTGGGGGATACATCACCGATAAACTCATCTTT.

About this clone itself: TCRdb lists the protein of a much larger clone for this DNA, which differs at residue 8, so this is likely a read error; the protein given here is translated from the DNA itself. This sequence joins TRDV2 and TRDJ1, with a tentative D call TRDD3 (5 bases). The CDR3 has 19 amino acids. Germline V gene lookup returns CDR1 GEAIGNYY and CDR2 EKD. V dropped 1 base and J dropped 1 base, with 24 bases sitting between them. CDR3: CACDTVLVSNIKSTDKLIF. The DNA for the CDR3 is TGTGCCTGTGACACGGTACTGGTGAGCAACATAAAAAGCACCGATAAACTCATCTTT.

Points on this clone: A far larger clone lies a single base away; this is likely a read error. Other DNA sequences in the same sample also yield this CDR3. The rearrangement uses TRDV2 and TRDJ1; TRDD3 agrees at 9 bases. Germline CDR1 and CDR2: GEAIGNYY and EKD. J was trimmed by 0 bases and V by 0 bases; bases with no gene match: 16. The CDR3 is 20 residues long. The chain's CDR3 is CACDTLILGDPTTYTDKLIF. In nucleotides, the CDR3 is TGTGCCTGTGACACCCTCATACTGGGGGACCCAACGACATACACCGATAAACTCATCTTT.

Turning to this clone: A much larger clone lies one base from this, so it may be a read error. The chain uses TRDV3 and TRDJ1; 9 bases are shared with TRDD3. The germline V gene encodes CDR1 TVYSNPD and CDR2 GDNSRS (reference sequence). The ends lost 2 bases at V and 0 bases at J; junction bases unmatched: 22. CDR3 length: 20 amino acids. The CDR3 here is CAFLAYLSWGIEAYTDKLIF. In DNA, the CDR3 is TGTGCCTTTTTGGCCTATCTGAGCTGGGGGATCGAGGCGTACACCGATAAACTCATCTTT.

A remark on this clone: A far larger clone is one nucleotide away, so this likely arose from a read error. Other DNA sequences in the same sample also yield this CDR3. The V call is TRDV2, the J call TRDJ1, with D perhaps TRDD3 (5 bases). V was shortened by 0 bases and J by 9 bases, with 25 bases between the two germline ends. The CDR3 is 17 amino acids. Germline V gives CDR1 GEAIGNYY, CDR2 EKD. This chain's CDR3 is CACDTVGTGGSTGELIF. DNA of the CDR3: TGTGCCTGTGACACCGTGGGGACTGGAGGATCCACGGGGGAACTCATCTTT.

Judged by abundance, this clone is hyperexpanded. Other DNA sequences in the same sample also yield this CDR3. The chain links TRDV1 to TRDJ1; 11 bases line up with TRDD3. After removal of 1 base from V and 7 bases from J, the junction contained 17 bases not matched to a gene. The CDR3 sequence is 19 residues long. The germline V gene has CDR1 TSWWSYY and CDR2 QGS. The CDR3 is CALGEPTYAGGYRLGKLIF. CDR3 nucleotide sequence: TGTGCTCTTGGGGAACCCACCTACGCTGGGGGATACAGGTTAGGTAAACTCATCTTT.

This clone came up a few times. Since a far larger clone is one base different, this is likely a read error. Other DNA variants within this sample encode the same CDR3. This chain links TRDV3 with TRDJ1; 8 nucleotides match TRDD3. V shed 2 bases, J shed 5 bases, and the junction held 22 bases outside the gene matches. CDR3 length equals 18 residues. Germline V CDR1 and CDR2: TVYSNPD, GDNSRS (reference sequence). CDR3 loop: CAFPFRLPWGYHSDKLIF. CDR3 sequence (DNA): TGTGCCTTTCCCTTCCGACTCCCCTGGGGATACCATTCTGATAAACTCATCTTT.